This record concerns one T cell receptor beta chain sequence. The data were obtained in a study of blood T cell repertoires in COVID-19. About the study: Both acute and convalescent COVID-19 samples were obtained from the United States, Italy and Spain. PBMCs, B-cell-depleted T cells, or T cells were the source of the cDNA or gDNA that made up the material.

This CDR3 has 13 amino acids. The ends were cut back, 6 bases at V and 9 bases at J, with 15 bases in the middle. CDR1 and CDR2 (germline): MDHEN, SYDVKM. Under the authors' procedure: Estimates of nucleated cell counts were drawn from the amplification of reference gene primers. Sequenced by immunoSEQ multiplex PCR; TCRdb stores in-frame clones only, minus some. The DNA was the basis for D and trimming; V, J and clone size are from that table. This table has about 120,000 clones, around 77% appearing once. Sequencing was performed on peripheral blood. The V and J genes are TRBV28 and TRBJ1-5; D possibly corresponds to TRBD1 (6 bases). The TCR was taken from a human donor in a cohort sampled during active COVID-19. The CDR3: CASRRQAAGPQHF. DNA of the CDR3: TGTGCCAGCAGACGACAGGCCGCGGGGCCCCAGCATTTT.